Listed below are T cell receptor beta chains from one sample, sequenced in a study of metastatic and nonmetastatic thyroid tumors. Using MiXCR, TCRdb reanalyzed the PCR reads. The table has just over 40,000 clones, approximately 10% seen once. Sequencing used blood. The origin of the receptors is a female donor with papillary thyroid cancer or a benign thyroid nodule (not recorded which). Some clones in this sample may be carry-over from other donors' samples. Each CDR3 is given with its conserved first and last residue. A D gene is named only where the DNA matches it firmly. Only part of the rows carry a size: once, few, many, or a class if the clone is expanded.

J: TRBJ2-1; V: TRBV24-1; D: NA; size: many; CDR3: CATSENDGTGPYNEQFF; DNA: TGTGCCACCAGTGAGAACGACGGGACTGGTCCCTACAATGAGCAGTTCTTC
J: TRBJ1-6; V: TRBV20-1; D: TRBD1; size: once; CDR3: CSARDVRQGDNSPLHF; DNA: TGCAGTGCTAGAGACGTCAGACAGGGAGACAATTCACCCCTCCACTTT
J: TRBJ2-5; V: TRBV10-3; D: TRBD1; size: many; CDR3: CAISSPGTGRGETQYF; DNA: TGTGCCATCAGTTCCCCCGGGACAGGGAGGGGAGAGACCCAGTACTTC
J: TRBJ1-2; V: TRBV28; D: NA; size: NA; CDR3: CASRSPGQGGDHTF; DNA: TGTGCCAGCAGATCCCCCGGTCAGGGCGGTGACCACACCTTC
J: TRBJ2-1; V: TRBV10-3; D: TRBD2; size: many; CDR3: CAISDPGLAGVEASYNEQFF; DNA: TGTGCCATCAGTGACCCGGGACTAGCGGGAGTTGAAGCGTCCTACAATGAGCAGTTCTTC
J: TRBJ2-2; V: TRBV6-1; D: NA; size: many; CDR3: CASSPRSYTGELFF; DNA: TGTGCCAGCAGTCCCCGTTCTTACACCGGGGAGCTGTTTTTT
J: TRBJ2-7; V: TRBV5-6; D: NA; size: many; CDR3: CASRKRGGYEQYF; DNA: TGTGCCAGCAGGAAGAGAGGGGGCTACGAGCAGTACTTC
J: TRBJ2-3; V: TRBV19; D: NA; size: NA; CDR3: CASSIDPRQEDTQYF; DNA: TGTGCCAGTAGTATAGATCCCAGGCAAGAAGATACGCAGTATTTT
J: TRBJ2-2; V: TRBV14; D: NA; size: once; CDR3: CASSPGLNTGELFF; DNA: TGTGCCAGCAGCCCGGGTCTCAACACCGGGGAGCTGTTTTTT
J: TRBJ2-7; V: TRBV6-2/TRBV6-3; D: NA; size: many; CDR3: CASSSRAFSYEQYF; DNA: TGTGCCAGCAGTTCGAGGGCCTTCTCCTACGAGCAGTACTTC
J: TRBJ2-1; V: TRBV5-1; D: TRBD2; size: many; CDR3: CASSLSGMDNNEQFF; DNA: TGCGCCAGCAGCCTTAGCGGGATGGATAACAATGAGCAGTTCTTC
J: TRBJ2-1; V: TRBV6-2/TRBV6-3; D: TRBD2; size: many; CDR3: CASSYSPPGGLYNEQFF; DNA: TGTGCCAGCAGTTACTCCCCCCCGGGGGGGCTTTACAATGAGCAGTTCTTC
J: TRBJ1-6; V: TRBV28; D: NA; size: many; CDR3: CASIPDRPNSPLHF; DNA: TGTGCCAGCATCCCTGACAGGCCCAATTCACCCCTCCACTTT
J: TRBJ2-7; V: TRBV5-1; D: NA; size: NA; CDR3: CASIPAVGRRTYEQYF; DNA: TGCGCCAGCATCCCGGCCGTAGGACGCCGTACCTACGAGCAGTACTTC
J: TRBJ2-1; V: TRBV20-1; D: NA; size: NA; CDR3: CSARAGGGPGNEQFF; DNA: TGCAGTGCTAGAGCAGGGGGAGGGCCTGGGAATGAGCAGTTCTTC
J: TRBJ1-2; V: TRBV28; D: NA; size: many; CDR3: CASCTGLYGYTF; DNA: TGTGCCAGCTGCACGGGACTATATGGCTACACCTTC
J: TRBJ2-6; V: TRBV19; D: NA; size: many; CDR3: CASSITGDWSGANVLTF; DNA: TGTGCCAGTAGTATAACAGGGGACTGGTCTGGGGCCAACGTCCTGACTTTC
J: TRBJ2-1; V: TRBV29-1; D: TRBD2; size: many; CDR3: CSVEATASGNPYNEQFF; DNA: TGCAGCGTTGAAGCCACGGCTAGCGGGAACCCCTACAATGAGCAGTTCTTC
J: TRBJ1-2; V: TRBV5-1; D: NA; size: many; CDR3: CASSLAGIGGYTF; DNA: TGCGCCAGCAGCTTGGCAGGGATTGGAGGCTACACCTTC
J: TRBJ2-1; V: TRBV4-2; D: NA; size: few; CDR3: CASSRSSVSSYNEQFF; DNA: TGTGCCAGCAGCCGTAGCTCGGTAAGCTCCTACAATGAGCAGTTCTTC